The entry below gives a single T cell receptor (beta chain) sequence along with its context. Its target is unknown. The data originate from a study of vaccination effects on CD4 cells after COVID-19. Clones were sequenced by immunoSEQ multiplex PCR, and TCRdb holds only the in-frame ones, with some missing. This table holds some 30,000 clones, roughly two thirds found once. V shed 8 bases, J shed 5 bases, and the junction held 8 bases outside the gene matches. The CDR3 loop spans 13 amino acids. CDR1 is SNHLY, CDR2 FYNNEI, per germline. Expansion of antigen-specific CD4+ T cells with viral peptide pools was carried out by the ViraFEST assay before sequencing. Culturing for 9 to 10 days preceded CD4+ T cell isolation. All vaccine recipients tested negative for nucleocapsid antibodies and had never contracted SARS-CoV-2 infection.

The sequences come from CD4+ T cells from PBMCs cultured with SARS-CoV-2 spike peptides, collected before COVID-19 vaccination. This chain joins TRBV2 and TRBJ2-7; 8 bases match TRBD1. The TCR comes from a human donor who received a COVID-19 vaccine. The CDR3 sequence: CASVPDRADEQYF. CDR3 coding DNA: TGTGCCAGCGTCCCGGACAGGGCAGACGAGCAGTACTTC.